Listed below are T cell receptor beta chains from one sample, sequenced in a study of blood T cell repertoires in COVID-19. The assay was immunoSEQ multiplex PCR, and TCRdb's table has in-frame clones only and misses some. Of about 230,000 clones in the sample, roughly 84% were seen once. The sequencing input was peripheral blood. Receptor source: a woman aged 40 to 49 who had recovered from COVID-19. CDR3s include the opening cysteine and the closing phenylalanine or tryptophan. Fields, in order: CDR3 protein, CDR3 DNA, J gene, clone size, V gene, D gene. D genes are given only for firm matches. Expanded clones get a size class; other rows say once, few or many, or leave the size out.

cdr3_aa: CASMSAGVSSYEQYF
cdr3_nt: TGTGCCAGCATGAGTGCAGGGGTATCCTCCTACGAGCAGTACTTC
j_call: TRBJ2-7
clone_size: .
v_call: TRBV28
d_call: .

cdr3_aa: CASSSRVNTEAFF
cdr3_nt: TGTGCCAGCTCATCCAGGGTCAACACTGAAGCTTTCTTT
j_call: TRBJ1-1
clone_size: .
v_call: TRBV18
d_call: .

cdr3_aa: CASSLLQGAREQYF
cdr3_nt: TGTGCCAGCAGCTTGCTACAGGGGGCGCGGGAGCAGTACTTC
j_call: TRBJ2-7
clone_size: few
v_call: TRBV5-6
d_call: TRBD1

cdr3_aa: CASSWNRVYGYTF
cdr3_nt: TGTGCCAGCAGTTGGAACAGGGTGTATGGCTACACCTTC
j_call: TRBJ1-2
clone_size: .
v_call: TRBV6-2/TRBV6-3
d_call: .

cdr3_aa: CASSSQETQYF
cdr3_nt: TGTGCCAGCAGCTCACAAGAGACCCAGTACTTC
j_call: TRBJ2-5
clone_size: .
v_call: TRBV5-4
d_call: .

cdr3_aa: CASSPLFLAGGTDTQYF
cdr3_nt: TGCGCCAGCAGCCCCCTGTTCCTAGCGGGGGGAACAGATACGCAGTATTTT
j_call: TRBJ2-3
clone_size: .
v_call: TRBV4-1
d_call: TRBD2

cdr3_aa: CASRQWFRDEKLFF
cdr3_nt: TGTGCCAGCAGGCAGTGGTTCAGGGATGAAAAACTGTTTTTT
j_call: TRBJ1-4
clone_size: .
v_call: TRBV2
d_call: .

cdr3_aa: CASSEGQGGYQPQHF
cdr3_nt: TGTGCCAGCAGTGAAGGACAGGGCGGCTATCAGCCCCAGCATTTT
j_call: TRBJ1-5
clone_size: .
v_call: TRBV2
d_call: TRBD1

cdr3_aa: CASSLVSGVQYEQYF
cdr3_nt: TGTGCCAGCAGCCTTGTGTCAGGGGTTCAGTACGAGCAGTACTTC
j_call: TRBJ2-7
clone_size: .
v_call: TRBV7-2
d_call: .

cdr3_aa: CASSEVTRELGEQFF
cdr3_nt: TGTGCCAGCAGTGAAGTTACACGGGAGCTCGGCGAGCAGTTCTTC
j_call: TRBJ2-1
clone_size: .
v_call: TRBV2
d_call: .

cdr3_aa: CASSLTGTGSYGYTF
cdr3_nt: TGTGCCAGCAGTTTAACCGGGACAGGGAGCTATGGCTACACCTTC
j_call: TRBJ1-2
clone_size: once
v_call: TRBV28
d_call: TRBD1

cdr3_aa: CASRSGAGTSTDTQYF
cdr3_nt: TGCGCCAGCAGATCAGGCGCGGGGACGAGCACAGATACGCAGTATTTT
j_call: TRBJ2-3
clone_size: .
v_call: TRBV5-1
d_call: .

cdr3_aa: CASSRGGSSYEQYF
cdr3_nt: TGTGCCAGCAGCCGCGGGGGGTCCTCCTACGAGCAGTACTTC
j_call: TRBJ2-7
clone_size: .
v_call: TRBV6-2/TRBV6-3
d_call: TRBD2

cdr3_aa: CASSQEWQAPYEQYF
cdr3_nt: TGCGCCAGCAGCCAAGAGTGGCAGGCTCCCTACGAGCAGTACTTC
j_call: TRBJ2-7
clone_size: .
v_call: TRBV4-3
d_call: .

cdr3_aa: CASSFGTVNTEAFF
cdr3_nt: TGCGCCAGCAGCTTCGGGACTGTGAACACTGAAGCTTTCTTT
j_call: TRBJ1-1
clone_size: .
v_call: TRBV5-1
d_call: .

cdr3_aa: CASSSRDWYSPLHF
cdr3_nt: TGTGCCAGCAGCTCTCGGGACTGGTATTCACCCCTCCACTTT
j_call: TRBJ1-6
clone_size: .
v_call: TRBV7-2
d_call: .

cdr3_aa: CASSFVGGAGTGELFF
cdr3_nt: TGCGCCAGCAGCTTTGTCGGGGGGGCCGGGACCGGGGAGCTGTTTTTT
j_call: TRBJ2-2
clone_size: .
v_call: TRBV5-1
d_call: TRBD2

cdr3_aa: CASSYKGLGASEQYF
cdr3_nt: TGTGCCAGCAGTTACAAGGGACTGGGTGCCTCCGAGCAGTACTTC
j_call: TRBJ2-7
clone_size: .
v_call: TRBV6-5
d_call: .

cdr3_aa: CASSLGLAGGQSETQYF
cdr3_nt: TGTGCCAGCAGCTTGGGACTAGCGGGGGGGCAATCGGAGACCCAGTACTTC
j_call: TRBJ2-5
clone_size: .
v_call: TRBV5-8
d_call: TRBD2

cdr3_aa: CASRTSPLNTEAFF
cdr3_nt: TGTGCCAGCAGGACATCACCCTTGAACACTGAAGCTTTCTTT
j_call: TRBJ1-1
clone_size: once
v_call: TRBV2
d_call: .

cdr3_aa: CASRPFPGGNQPQHF
cdr3_nt: TGTGCCAGTAGGCCCTTCCCCGGCGGTAATCAGCCCCAGCATTTT
j_call: TRBJ1-5
clone_size: .
v_call: TRBV19
d_call: .

cdr3_aa: CASSEEGAITEAFF
cdr3_nt: TGTGCCAGCAGTGAAGAGGGGGCAATTACTGAAGCTTTCTTT
j_call: TRBJ1-1
clone_size: .
v_call: TRBV25-1
d_call: TRBD1